This TCR beta chain was captured in a study of T cell responses to AZD1222 COVID-19 vaccine. Profiling relied on immunoSEQ multiplex PCR, and the TCRdb table lists in-frame clones only, not all of them. The sample carries some 150,000 clones, around 88% recorded once. General study results and limits: Reportedly, nearly half the spike-specific TCRs target unmutated variant regions. Mostly white British, mostly female donors; authors suggested clonal diversity may be underestimated. An increase in Spike-specific TCR breadth and depth was observed after two AZD1222 doses.

About this clone: The antigen is unknown.

V dropped 6 bases and J dropped 8 bases, with 10 bases sitting between them. The CDR3 runs 11 residues. Germline V gene lookup returns CDR1 MDHEN and CDR2 SYDVKM. The specimen comprised peripheral blood, sampled on day 0 of AZD1222 vaccination. The rearrangement uses TRBV28 and TRBJ1-2; weak D call: TRBD1 (5 bases). This receptor was taken from an adult in good health. The CDR3 DNA reads TGTGCCAGCAGGGGGACCCGGGGCTACACCTTC. Its protein is CASRGTRGYTF.